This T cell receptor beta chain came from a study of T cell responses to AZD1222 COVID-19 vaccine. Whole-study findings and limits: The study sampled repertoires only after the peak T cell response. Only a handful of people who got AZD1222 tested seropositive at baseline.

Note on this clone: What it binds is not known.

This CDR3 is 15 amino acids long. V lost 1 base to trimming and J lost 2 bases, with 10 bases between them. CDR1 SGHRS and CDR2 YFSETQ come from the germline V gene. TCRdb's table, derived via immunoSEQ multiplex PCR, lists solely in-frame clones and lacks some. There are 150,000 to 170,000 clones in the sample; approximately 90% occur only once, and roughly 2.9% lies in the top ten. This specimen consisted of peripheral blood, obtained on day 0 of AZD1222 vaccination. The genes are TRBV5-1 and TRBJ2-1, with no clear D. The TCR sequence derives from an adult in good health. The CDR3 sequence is CASSLNSPTYNEQFF. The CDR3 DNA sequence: TGCGCCAGCAGCTTGAACTCCCCTACCTACAATGAGCAGTTCTTC. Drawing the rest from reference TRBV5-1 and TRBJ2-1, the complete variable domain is KAGVTQTPRYLIKTRGQQVTLSCSPISGHRSVSWYQQTPGQGLQFLFEYFSETQRNKGNFPGRFSGRQFSNSRSEMNVSTLELGDSALYLCASSLNSPTYNEQFFGPGTRLTVL.